The clone carrying this TCR beta chain was found many times. This sample is part of a study of T cells in Graves' hyperthyroidism and ophthalmopathy. At the level of the study: Peripheral blood sampling occurred at initial diagnosis, before any treatment.

Amplification of TCR beta CDR3 regions used RNA as the template. TCR CDR3 regions were first amplified by RT-PCR with HTBI primers. TCRdb fed the multiplex PCR reads into MiXCR, producing one record per CDR3 protein. The data contain around 690,000 distinct CDR3 sequences, approximately 15% of them singletons. Germline V gene data show CDR1 as MDHEN and CDR2 as SYDVKM. The CDR3 extends over 16 amino acids. V dropped 3 bases and J dropped 0 bases, with 12 bases sitting between them. The sequenced material came from blood. The V gene is TRBV28, the J gene TRBJ2-1, with a tentative D call TRBD2 (5 bases). The TCR was taken from a man in his fifties or sixties with Graves' hyperthyroidism. In DNA form, the CDR3 reads TGTGCCAGCAGTTTCTGGAGCGGATACTCCTACAATGAGCAGTTCTTC. Its translation is CASSFWSGYSYNEQFF.